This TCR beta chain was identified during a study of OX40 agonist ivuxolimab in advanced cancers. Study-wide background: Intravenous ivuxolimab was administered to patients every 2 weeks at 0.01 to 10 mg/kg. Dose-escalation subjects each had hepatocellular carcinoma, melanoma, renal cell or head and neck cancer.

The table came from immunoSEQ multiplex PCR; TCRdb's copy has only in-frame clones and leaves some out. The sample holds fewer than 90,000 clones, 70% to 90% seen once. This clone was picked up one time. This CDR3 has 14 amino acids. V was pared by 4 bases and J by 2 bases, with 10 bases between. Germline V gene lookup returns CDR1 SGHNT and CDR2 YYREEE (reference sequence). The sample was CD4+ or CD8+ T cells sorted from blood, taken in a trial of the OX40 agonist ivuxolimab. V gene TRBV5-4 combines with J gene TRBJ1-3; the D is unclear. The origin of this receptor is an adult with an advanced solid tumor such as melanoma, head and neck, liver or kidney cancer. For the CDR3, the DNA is TGTGCCAGCAGCCCGGGCGGTGCTGGAAACACCATATATTTT. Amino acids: CASSPGGAGNTIYF.